Reported below is one T cell receptor beta chain. Its antigen is not yet known. The junction and the germline gene differ at one end; a read error may be behind it. The data are from a study of tumor-infiltrating lymphocytes in primary liver carcinoma (dated by TCRdb to about 2017). Concerning the study at large: Surgical resection was performed in China between November 2015 and early 2016 on about 5 patients with histopathologically diagnosed primary liver carcinoma. Hepatocellular carcinoma (four) or combined HCC and intrahepatic cholangiocarcinoma (one) was present in the five patients, who were three men and two women aged 30 to 69 years. The five patients had tumors staged T1-T3 N0M0, with maximum diameters ranging from roughly 4 to 10 cm. Each sample produced roughly 3.5 to 7.13 million productive TCRbeta reads, and read depth showed no significant difference between tissue types. TCRbeta repertoire sequencing, expression microarrays and whole-exome sequencing were combined in the study across five regions of each liver tumor, with adjacent normal tissue and blood also included. A total of some 35 specimens from 5 patients went through TCRbeta repertoire sequencing, namely 25 tumor regions, 5 adjacent noncancerous liver tissues and 5 peripheral blood samples. Repertoires from technical replicates were highly reproducible, with mean shared-clone rates roughly 0.89 and correlation coefficients above 0.95.

TCRbeta-specific cDNA was reverse-transcribed from 500 ng total RNA using a constant-region primer and ProtoScript II reverse transcriptase. TCRbeta libraries were built with three nested multiplex PCR rounds, a slightly modified ARM-PCR procedure. Each of the first two PCR rounds ran for around 11 cycles and used multiplex TRBV1-TRBV30 forward primers together with a Cbeta reverse primer. Sample barcodes and Illumina adapters were attached in a final 25-cycle PCR using Deep VentR polymerase. Before sequencing, amplicons between 200 and 500 bp were purified from gel using a QIAquick gel extraction kit. TCRbeta amplicons were sequenced on an Illumina HiSeq 2500 with 250-bp paired-end reads. Processing in the source paper ran as follows. Quality trimming of reads was performed with Trimmomatic v0.33, and paired reads were merged with FLASH v1.2.11 so that full CDR3 sequences could be recovered. V, D and J germline segments were assigned to the rearranged TCRbeta sequences using MiGEC v1.2.1b. VDJtools v1.0.0 computed clonotype statistics and Shannon-Wiener diversity indices. Except for diversity analysis, only the 250 most abundant clonotypes of each sample were used in subsequent analyses to reduce sampling bias. TCRdb reran the public reads through fastp at Q25 and MiXCR, keeping productive beta chains. Each record represents a unique CDR3 protein, reported with the most common genes and DNA among its rows. The V and J calls were determined by TCRdb, not by the authors. This sample is represented by 300,000 to 400,000 distinct CDR3 sequences; roughly 61% of them were singletons. 5.5% to 7% of the sample is in the top ten clones.

TRIzol reagent was used to extract blood RNA from unsorted whole blood, while the DNeasy Blood & Tissue kit provided the germline DNA. At the time of sampling, the patients were treatment-naive and had chronic HBV infection. Before surgery, approximately 4 milliliters of peripheral blood were drawn into K2EDTA tubes. The paper's findings and limits, for the study overall: Consistent with antigen-driven expansion, pairs of tumor regions showed higher repertoire overlap (mean around 36%) than either tumor-adjacent pairs (approximately 17%) or tumor-blood pairs (about 15%). The study included only four to six patients, and the authors note findings should be validated in a larger study. Since the samples were bulk and unsorted, there was no way to compare CD4+ and CD8+ T cell repertoires. Because sequencing covered only the TCR beta chain and unpaired alpha chains were not captured, true repertoire diversity is likely underestimated. The top 250 clones made up a significantly larger repertoire fraction in tumors than in blood (p = 0.039).

Including cysteine and phenylalanine, the CDR3 has 13 amino acids. Left in the record is the CDR3 DNA by itself, 39 bases read in frame from the first base. Reading the germline V gene gives CDR1 LGHNT and CDR2 FRNRAP. Source material: peripheral blood. The receptor was isolated from a man aged 40-49 years with primary liver carcinoma and hepatitis B virus infection. The chain was built from TRBV12-5 and TRBJ2-1; a tentative D call is TRBD1 (5 bases match). In nucleotide form, the sequence is TGTGCTAGCGGTTTGTGGGGCCTCAATGAGCTGTTCTTC. Its protein product is CASGLWGLNELFF.